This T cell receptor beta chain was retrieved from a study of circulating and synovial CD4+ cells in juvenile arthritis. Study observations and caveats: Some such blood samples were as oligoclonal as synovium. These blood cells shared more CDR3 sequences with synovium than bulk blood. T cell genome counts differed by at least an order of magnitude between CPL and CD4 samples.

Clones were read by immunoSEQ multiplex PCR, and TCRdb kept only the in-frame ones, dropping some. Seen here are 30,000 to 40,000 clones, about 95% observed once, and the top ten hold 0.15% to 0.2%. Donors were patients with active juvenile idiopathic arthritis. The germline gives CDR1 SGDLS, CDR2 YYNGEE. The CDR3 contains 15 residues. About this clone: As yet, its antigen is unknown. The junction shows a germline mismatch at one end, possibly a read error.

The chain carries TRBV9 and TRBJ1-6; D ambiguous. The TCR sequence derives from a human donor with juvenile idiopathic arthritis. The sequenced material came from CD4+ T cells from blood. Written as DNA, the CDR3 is TGTGCCAGCAGCGTAGGGGCAGAGAATAATTCCCCCCTCCACTTT. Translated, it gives CASSVGAENNSPLHF.